These 2 T cell receptor beta chains came from one sample sequenced in a study of regulatory T cells in long-lasting Graves disease. For TCR beta, libraries came from iRepertoire HTBI primers and Arm-PCR of CDR3 regions. MiXCR was run by TCRdb on the multiplex PCR reads, yielding one entry per CDR3 protein. The sample has around 340,000 distinct CDR3 sequences, 20% seen once; the top ten hold 29%. The time point is: persistent/refractory GD, antithyroid drugs over 5 years with positive TRAb. PBMCs were the source of the RNA used for TCR sequencing. The sample consisted of peripheral blood mononuclear cells (PBMCs), taken when the disease was refractory, from a patient treated with antithyroid drugs. These receptor sequences come from a female donor with Graves disease.

V is TRBV20-1 and J is TRBJ2-7; 11 bases map to TRBD2. The J segment lost 3 bases and the V segment lost 4 bases, leaving 5 bases of the junction unmatched. The CDR3 contains 14 residues. Germline CDR1 and CDR2: DFQATT and SNEGSKA (reference sequence). As DNA, the CDR3 is TGCAGTGCTACAACTAGCGGGAGTTTCTACGAGCAGTACTTC. Amino acids: CSATTSGSFYEQYF.

The CDR3 loop reads CASSQYSGNTGELFF. As DNA, the CDR3 is TGTGCCAGCAGCCAGTATAGCGGCAACACCGGGGAGCTGTTTTTT. This chain uses TRBV7-8 with TRBJ2-2, with D perhaps matching TRBD2 (6 bases). V was cut by 5 bases and J by 2 bases, with 12 bases left in between. The CDR3 sequence is 15 residues long. CDR1 and CDR2 from the germline V gene are SGHVS and FQNEAQ.